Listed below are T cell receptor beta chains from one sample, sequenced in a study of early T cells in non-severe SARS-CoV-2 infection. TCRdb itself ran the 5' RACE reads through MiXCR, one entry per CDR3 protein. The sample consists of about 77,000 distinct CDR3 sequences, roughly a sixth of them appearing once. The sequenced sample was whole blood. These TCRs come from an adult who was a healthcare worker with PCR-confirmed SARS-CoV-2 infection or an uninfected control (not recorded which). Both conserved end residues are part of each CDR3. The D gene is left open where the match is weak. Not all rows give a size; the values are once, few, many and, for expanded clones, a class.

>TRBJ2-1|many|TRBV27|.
CASSSTSLGGNEQFF
TGTGCCAGCAGTTCCACTAGCCTCGGGGGTAATGAGCAGTTCTTC
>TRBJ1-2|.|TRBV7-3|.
CASSLSPPGDHGYTF
TGTGCCAGCAGCTTAAGCCCCCCAGGGGACCATGGCTACACCTTC
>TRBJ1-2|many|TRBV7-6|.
CASSLAPNGGNGYTF
TGTGCCAGCAGCTTAGCCCCTAATGGGGGGAATGGCTACACCTTC
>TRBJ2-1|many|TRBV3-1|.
CASSQEERMQGNEQFF
TGTGCCAGCAGCCAAGAAGAGAGGATGCAGGGAAATGAGCAGTTCTTC
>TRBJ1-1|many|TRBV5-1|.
CASSAQTNTEAFF
TGCGCCAGCAGCGCACAGACGAACACTGAAGCTTTCTTT
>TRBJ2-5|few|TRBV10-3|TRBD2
CAISVLAEETQYF
TGTGCCATCAGTGTCCTAGCGGAAGAGACCCAGTACTTC
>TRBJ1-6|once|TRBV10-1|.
CASSKNPGNSPLHF
TGCGCCAGCAGTAAAAACCCAGGGAACTCACCCCTCCACTTT
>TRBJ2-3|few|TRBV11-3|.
CASRITSLNRGLSTDTQYF
TGTGCCAGCAGAATCACGTCCCTAAACAGGGGACTTAGCACAGATACGCAGTATTTT
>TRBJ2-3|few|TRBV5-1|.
CASSLGYTDTQYF
TGCGCCAGCAGCTTGGGGTACACAGATACGCAGTATTTT
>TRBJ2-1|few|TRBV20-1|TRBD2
CSASGLAGVSSYNEQFF
TGCAGTGCTTCCGGACTAGCGGGAGTGAGCTCCTACAATGAGCAGTTCTTC
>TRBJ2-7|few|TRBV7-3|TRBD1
CASSLMGQGLSEQYF
TGTGCCAGCAGCTTAATGGGACAGGGGTTGAGCGAGCAGTACTTC
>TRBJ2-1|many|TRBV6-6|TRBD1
CASGEDRIDNEQFF
TGTGCCAGCGGCGAGGACAGGATCGACAATGAGCAGTTCTTC
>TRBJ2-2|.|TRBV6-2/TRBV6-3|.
CASSRAVGANTGELFF
TGTGCCAGCAGCCGGGCGGTGGGGGCGAACACCGGGGAGCTGTTTTTT
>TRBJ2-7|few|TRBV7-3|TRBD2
CASKIAGASEQYF
TGTGCCAGCAAAATAGCGGGGGCCTCCGAGCAGTACTTC
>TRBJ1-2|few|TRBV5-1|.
CASSKGEGYGYTF
TGCGCCAGCAGCAAGGGGGAAGGCTATGGCTACACCTTC
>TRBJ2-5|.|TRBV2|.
CASRGINQETQYF
TGTGCCAGCAGAGGGATTAACCAAGAGACCCAGTACTTC
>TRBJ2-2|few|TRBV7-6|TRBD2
CASSSSGGADTGELFF
TGTGCCAGCAGCTCCAGCGGGGGGGCCGACACCGGGGAGCTGTTTTTT
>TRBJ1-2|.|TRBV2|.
CASSDGSEGGYTF
TGTGCCAGCAGTGACGGGTCGGAAGGCGGCTACACCTTC
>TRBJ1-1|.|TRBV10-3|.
CVISGAGDNTEAFF
TGTGTCATCAGTGGGGCAGGGGATAACACTGAAGCTTTCTTT
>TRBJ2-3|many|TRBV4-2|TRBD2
CASSQGRAGHTSTDTQYF
TGTGCCAGCAGCCAAGGTAGAGCGGGGCACACTAGCACAGATACGCAGTATTTT
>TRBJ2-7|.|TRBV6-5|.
CASSRSGFYEQYF
TGTGCCAGCAGCCGATCAGGATTTTACGAGCAGTACTTC
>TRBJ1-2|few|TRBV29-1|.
CSVEDGQDYGYTF
TGCAGCGTTGAAGATGGGCAGGACTATGGCTACACCTTC
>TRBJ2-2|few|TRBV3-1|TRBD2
CASSQVHGGGTGELFF
TGTGCCAGCAGCCAAGTGCACGGGGGAGGGACCGGGGAGCTGTTTTTT
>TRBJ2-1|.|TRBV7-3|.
CASSLVWGDNEQFF
TGTGCCAGCAGCCTAGTTTGGGGTGACAATGAGCAGTTCTTC
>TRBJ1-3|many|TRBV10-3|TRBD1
CAIRPGQGVPDGNTIYF
TGTGCCATCAGACCGGGACAGGGGGTTCCGGATGGAAACACCATATATTTT
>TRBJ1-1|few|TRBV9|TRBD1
CASSVGTGTGGNTEAFF
TGTGCCAGCAGCGTAGGCACCGGGACAGGTGGGAACACTGAAGCTTTCTTT
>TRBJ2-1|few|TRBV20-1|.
CSAHGGTVRSYNEQFF
TGCAGTGCCCATGGGGGGACAGTTCGATCCTACAATGAGCAGTTCTTC
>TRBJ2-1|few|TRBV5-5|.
CASSLEGNSYNEQFF
TGTGCCAGCAGCTTAGAGGGAAACTCCTACAATGAGCAGTTCTTC
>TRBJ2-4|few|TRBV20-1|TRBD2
CSSASRGVAKNIQYF
TGCAGTAGCGCTAGCCGGGGGGTAGCCAAAAACATTCAGTACTTC
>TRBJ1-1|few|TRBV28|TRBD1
CASSLNRGLNTEAFF
TGTGCCAGCAGTTTAAACAGGGGGCTTAACACTGAAGCTTTCTTT
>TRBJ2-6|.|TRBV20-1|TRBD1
CSAPGTGTPWANVLTF
TGCAGTGCCCCCGGGACAGGGACCCCGTGGGCCAACGTCCTGACTTTC
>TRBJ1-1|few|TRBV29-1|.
CSVEVQMNTEAFF
TGCAGCGTTGAAGTACAGATGAACACTGAAGCTTTCTTT
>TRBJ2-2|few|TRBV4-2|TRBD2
CASSQELAGAANTGELFF
TGTGCCAGCAGCCAAGAGCTAGCGGGGGCCGCGAACACCGGGGAGCTGTTTTTT
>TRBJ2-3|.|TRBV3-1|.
CASNQDPRTDTQYF
TGTGCCAGCAACCAAGATCCACGCACAGATACGCAGTATTTT
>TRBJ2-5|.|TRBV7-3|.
CASSLAHGLETQYF
TGTGCCAGCAGCTTAGCGCACGGACTAGAGACCCAGTACTTC
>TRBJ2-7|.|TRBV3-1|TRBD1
CASSQGQGLAYEQYF
TGTGCCAGCAGCCAAGGACAGGGATTAGCCTACGAGCAGTACTTC
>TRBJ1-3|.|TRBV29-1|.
CSGSGLRNTIYF
TGCAGCGGCTCGGGACTCAGAAACACCATATATTTT
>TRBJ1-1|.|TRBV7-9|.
CASRPPSRALEAFF
TGTGCCAGCAGACCCCCTTCCAGGGCGCTTGAAGCTTTCTTT
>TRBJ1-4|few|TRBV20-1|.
CSAREGGPNEKLFF
TGCAGTGCTAGAGAAGGCGGACCAAATGAAAAACTGTTTTTT
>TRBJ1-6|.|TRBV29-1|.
CSVGEGNSPPHF
.
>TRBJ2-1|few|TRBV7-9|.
CASSFQVVLNVEQFF
TGTGCCAGCAGCTTCCAAGTCGTCCTAAATGTTGAGCAGTTCTTC
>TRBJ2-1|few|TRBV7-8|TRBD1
CASSLVTGAGQFF
TGTGCCAGCAGCTTAGTCACAGGGGCTGGGCAGTTCTTC
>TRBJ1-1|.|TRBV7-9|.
CASSLSVNTEAFF
TGTGCCAGCAGCTTATCGGTGAACACTGAAGCTTTCTTT
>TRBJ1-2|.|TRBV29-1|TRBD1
CSVEPRQGANYGYTF
TGCAGCGTTGAACCCCGACAGGGGGCCAACTATGGCTACACCTTC
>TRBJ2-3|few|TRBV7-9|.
CASSFGGLGTDTQYF
TGTGCCAGCAGCTTTGGGGGGCTGGGCACAGATACGCAGTATTTT
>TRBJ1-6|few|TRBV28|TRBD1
CASSLPGTGGLSPLHF
TGTGCCAGCAGTCTACCGGGGACAGGGGGCCTTTCACCCCTCCACTTT
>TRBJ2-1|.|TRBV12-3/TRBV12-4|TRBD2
CASSPWVPGLDFREQFF
TGTGCCAGCAGCCCTTGGGTGCCGGGACTAGATTTCCGAGAGCAGTTCTTC
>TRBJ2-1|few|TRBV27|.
CASSLESGPYNEQFF
TGTGCCAGCAGTTTGGAGAGCGGGCCCTACAATGAGCAGTTCTTC
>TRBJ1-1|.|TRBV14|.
CASSQEARAAEAFF
TGTGCCAGCAGCCAAGAAGCGAGGGCGGCTGAAGCTTTCTTT
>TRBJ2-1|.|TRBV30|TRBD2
CAWWTSGSGEQFF
TGTGCCTGGTGGACTAGCGGGAGCGGTGAGCAGTTCTTC
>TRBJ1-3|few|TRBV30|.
CAWDISHSGNTIYF
TGTGCCTGGGACATCAGCCACTCTGGAAACACCATATATTTT
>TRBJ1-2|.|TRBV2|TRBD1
CASSYDRGLNYGYTF
TGTGCCAGCAGTTACGACAGGGGGCTGAACTATGGCTACACCTTC